Presented here are 20 T cell receptor beta chains from one specimen sequenced in a study of blood T cell repertoires in COVID-19. Method: immunoSEQ multiplex PCR; TCRdb's copy keeps in-frame clones and lacks some. The sample lists under 300,000 clones, 80% to 85% occurring once. The sample consisted of PBMCs or T cells enriched from blood (not recorded which). All receptors derive from a man aged 45-60 years who had recovered from COVID-19.

The V gene is TRBV6-5, the J gene TRBJ1-3; D unclear. V shed 6 bases and J shed 0 bases, with 9 bases lying between them. The CDR3 contains 14 residues. Per the germline V gene, CDR1 is MNHEY and CDR2 is SVGAGI. The DNA for the CDR3 is TGTGCCAGCAGCCCCGAGGGCTCTGGAAACACCATATATTTT. This sequence encodes CASSPEGSGNTIYF.

This chain links TRBV19 with TRBJ1-1, with 7 bases identical to TRBD1. Trimming at V came to 6 bases and at J to 6 bases, leaving 10 bases not matched to a gene. Per germline, CDR1 LNHDA and CDR2 SQIVND (reference sequence). This CDR3 has 14 amino acids. The CDR3 loop reads CASRTITGAAEAFF. For the CDR3, the DNA is TGTGCCAGTAGGACTATTACAGGGGCGGCTGAAGCTTTCTTT.

V usage is TRBV9 and J usage is TRBJ2-2, with TRBD1 as a possible D gene (6 bases). The CDR3 covers 16 residues. Trimming took off 3 bases at V and 0 bases at J, with 12 bases between the two ends. Germline V gene sequence: CDR1 SGDLS, CDR2 YYNGEE. The CDR3 spells CASSAAGASNTGELFF. CDR3 bases: TGTGCCAGCAGCGCGGCAGGGGCCTCGAACACCGGGGAGCTGTTTTTT.

The rearrangement links TRBV28 to TRBJ2-7; D gene uncertain. The germline CDR1 and CDR2 sequences are MDHEN and SYDVKM. The CDR3 length is 13 residues. V shed 3 bases and J shed 4 bases, with 10 bases lying between them. CDR3 DNA sequence: TGTGCCAGCAGTTTCCCCGGTCTTTACGAGCAGTACTTC. Residues: CASSFPGLYEQYF. Looking up the rest from reference TRBV28 and TRBJ2-7 gives the full variable domain: DVKVTQSSRYLVKRTGEKVFLECVQDMDHENMFWYRQDPGLGLRLIYFSYDVKMKEKGDIPEGYSVSREKKERFSLILESASTNQTSMYLCASSFPGLYEQYFGPGTRLTVT.

The chain is built from TRBV18 and TRBJ2-5; 10 bases match TRBD1. CDR1 and CDR2 (germline): KGHSH, LQKENI. The V segment lost 6 bases and the J segment 1 base; nucleotides outside the gene matches: 5. The CDR3 is 15 residues long. CDR3 sequence (DNA): TGTGCCAGCTCCCCCGGGACAGGGGTCCAAGAGACCCAGTACTTC. It yields the protein CASSPGTGVQETQYF.

There are a few counts of this clone. The chain links TRBV28 to TRBJ1-1; possible D gene TRBD1, 6 bases. Germline CDR1 and CDR2: MDHEN and SYDVKM. V was cut by 8 bases and J by 5 bases, with 15 bases left in between. The length of the CDR3 is 13 residues. The CDR3: CASSGTLPTEAFF. The DNA for the CDR3 is TGTGCCAGCTCCGGGACATTGCCGACTGAAGCTTTCTTT.

This clone was recorded a few times. The chain combines TRBV2 with TRBJ2-1; D ambiguous. Germline V CDR1 and CDR2: SNHLY, FYNNEI. V lost 0 bases to trimming and J lost 9 bases, with 12 bases between them. CDR3 size: 14 residues. The CDR3 spells CASSEAGKDSEQFF. The CDR3 DNA sequence: TGTGCCAGCAGTGAAGCGGGCAAAGATTCTGAGCAGTTCTTC.

Turning to this clone: Other DNA sequences in this specimen translate into the identical CDR3. The chain has TRBV18 and TRBJ1-5, with D maybe TRBD1 (5 bases). Trimming cost V 2 bases and J 1 base, with 9 bases left between them. From germline, CDR1 is KGHSH and CDR2 LQKENI. The CDR3 runs to 15 residues. CDR3 region: CASSPRAGSNQPQHF. The DNA of the CDR3 is TGTGCCAGCTCACCAAGGGCAGGGAGCAATCAGCCCCAGCATTTT.

V is TRBV18 and J is TRBJ1-2, with D maybe TRBD1 (6 bases). Germline CDR1 is KGHSH and CDR2 is LQKENI. Trimming stripped 1 base from V and 0 bases from J, with 9 bases between. The CDR3 is 15 amino acids. CDR3 sequence reads: CASSPQGGTNYGYTF. DNA for the CDR3: TGTGCCAGCTCACCACAGGGGGGGACTAACTATGGCTACACCTTC.

The chain has TRBV25-1 and TRBJ2-1, with D possibly matching TRBD2 (6 bases). The V gene lost 3 bases and the J gene lost 6 bases, with 12 bases spanning the gap. The CDR3 runs to 14 residues. In germline, CDR1 is MGHDK, CDR2 SYGVNS. This CDR3 reads CASSDSGIFNEQFF. The CDR3 DNA reads TGTGCCAGCAGTGATAGCGGTATCTTCAATGAGCAGTTCTTC.

The V and J genes are TRBV2 and TRBJ2-3, with D maybe TRBD2 (5 bases). The CDR3 is 14 residues long. Per germline, CDR1 SNHLY and CDR2 FYNNEI. The V and J ends lost 6 bases and 6 bases respectively, with 16 bases between them. The CDR3 sequence is CASRSERGRDTQYF. For the CDR3, the DNA is TGTGCCAGCAGGAGCGAACGGGGTCGGGATACGCAGTATTTT.

The chain combines TRBV7-2 with TRBJ1-2, with D unresolved. V lost 2 bases and J 6 bases, leaving 16 bases between the germline ends. CDR3 length: 15 residues. The V gene's germline CDR1 is SGHTA and CDR2 FQGNSA. DNA for the CDR3: TGTGCCAGCAGCTTAAGCGGTTTTCGGTTCCATGGCTACACCTTC. Translation: CASSLSGFRFHGYTF.

This clone was recorded once. The chain has TRBV5-1 and TRBJ2-2; 7 bases fit TRBD2. The length of the CDR3 is 15 residues. J lost 4 bases, V lost 0 bases, and 3 bases had no gene match. Per germline, CDR1 SGHRS and CDR2 YFSETQ. CDR3 sequence (DNA): TGCGCCAGCAGCTTGGTGGGAGGGAGCACCGGGGAGCTGTTTTTT. As protein: CASSLVGGSTGELFF.

V and J are TRBV28 and TRBJ2-5; a weak D match, TRBD1 (5 bases). This CDR3 spans 14 amino acids. Germline assignment: CDR1 MDHEN and CDR2 SYDVKM. V was clipped by 6 bases and J by 5 bases, with 16 bases between them. The DNA for the CDR3 is TGTGCCAGCAGGTGGGGCAGGGCGGCCGAGACCCAGTACTTC. Translating gives CASRWGRAAETQYF.

The genes are TRBV30 and TRBJ1-3; TRBD1 agrees at 9 bases. With V trimmed by 3 bases and J by 4 bases, 4 bases remained unmatched. Germline values: CDR1 GTSNPN, CDR2 SVGIG (reference sequence). The CDR3 is 14 amino acids. The DNA for the CDR3 is TGTGCCTGGAGAGGGACAGGGAAAGGAAACACCATATATTTT. It encodes CAWRGTGKGNTIYF.

V usage is TRBV10-3 and J usage is TRBJ2-1; 14 nucleotides match TRBD2. Unmatched junction bases numbered 9, after V lost 4 bases and J lost 4 bases. CDR3 length: 18 residues. Germline V gene lookup returns CDR1 ENHRY and CDR2 SYGVKD. CDR3 region: CAISAPGLAGATYNEQFF. For the CDR3, the DNA is TGTGCCATCAGTGCCCCGGGACTAGCGGGGGCCACTTACAATGAGCAGTTCTTC.

Details on this clone: Compared with germline, one end of the junction differs, possibly owing to a read error. The chain uses TRBV7-7 and TRBJ2-1, with 14 nucleotides matching TRBD2. This CDR3 has 15 amino acids. Per germline, CDR1 SSHAT and CDR2 FNYEAQ (reference sequence). The CDR3 sequence is CASSPTSGRGGEQFF. The CDR3 nucleotides are TGTGCTAGCAGCCCGACTAGCGGGAGGGGGGGAGAGCAGTTCTTC.

The chain joins TRBV6-5 to TRBJ1-1, with D perhaps matching TRBD1 (5 bases). The V gene's germline CDR1 is MNHEY and CDR2 SVGAGI. The ends were cut back, 2 bases at V and 1 base at J, with 8 bases in the middle. This CDR3 spans 14 amino acids. CDR3 residues: CASSYSQGNTEAFF. Written as DNA, the CDR3 is TGTGCCAGCAGTTACAGTCAGGGGAACACTGAAGCTTTCTTT.

The chain recombines TRBV11-3 with TRBJ2-1, with 9 bases aligning to TRBD2. This CDR3 region has 17 residues. The V gene's germline CDR1 is SGHNT and CDR2 YENEEA. Trimming at V came to 4 bases and at J to 4 bases, leaving 11 bases not matched to a gene. Written as DNA, the CDR3 is TGTGCCAGCAGCTCCGTTGGCGGACTAGCGCCATACAATGAGCAGTTCTTC. Residues: CASSSVGGLAPYNEQFF.

This clone has a handful of counts. The genes are TRBV7-8 and TRBJ2-7, with TRBD2 matching over 8 bases. The V and J ends lost 6 bases and 3 bases, in that order; junction bases with no gene match: 4. Per germline, CDR1 SGHVS and CDR2 FQNEAQ. The CDR3 loop spans 13 amino acids. The chain's CDR3 is CASSSGTSYEQYF. CDR3 sequence (DNA): TGTGCCAGCAGTTCCGGGACTAGCTACGAGCAGTACTTC. Full variable domain (outside the CDR3, taken from reference TRBV7-8 and TRBJ2-7): GAGVSQSPRYKVAKRGQDVALRCDPISGHVSLFWYQQALGQGPEFLTYFQNEAQLDKSGLPSDRFFAERPEGSVSTLKIQRTQQEDSAVYLCASSSGTSYEQYFGPGTRLTVT.